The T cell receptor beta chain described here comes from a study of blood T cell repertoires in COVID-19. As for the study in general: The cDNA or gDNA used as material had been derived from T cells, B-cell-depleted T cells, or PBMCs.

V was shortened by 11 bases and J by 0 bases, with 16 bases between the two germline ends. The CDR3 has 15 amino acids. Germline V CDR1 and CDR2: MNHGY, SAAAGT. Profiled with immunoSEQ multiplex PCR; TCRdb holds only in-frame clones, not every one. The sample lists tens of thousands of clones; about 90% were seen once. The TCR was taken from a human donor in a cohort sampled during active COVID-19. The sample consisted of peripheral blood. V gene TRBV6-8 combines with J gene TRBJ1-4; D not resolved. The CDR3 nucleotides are TGTGCCGGTCCGGGAAGTATTGCAACTAATGAAAAACTGTTTTTT. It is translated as CAGPGSIATNEKLFF.